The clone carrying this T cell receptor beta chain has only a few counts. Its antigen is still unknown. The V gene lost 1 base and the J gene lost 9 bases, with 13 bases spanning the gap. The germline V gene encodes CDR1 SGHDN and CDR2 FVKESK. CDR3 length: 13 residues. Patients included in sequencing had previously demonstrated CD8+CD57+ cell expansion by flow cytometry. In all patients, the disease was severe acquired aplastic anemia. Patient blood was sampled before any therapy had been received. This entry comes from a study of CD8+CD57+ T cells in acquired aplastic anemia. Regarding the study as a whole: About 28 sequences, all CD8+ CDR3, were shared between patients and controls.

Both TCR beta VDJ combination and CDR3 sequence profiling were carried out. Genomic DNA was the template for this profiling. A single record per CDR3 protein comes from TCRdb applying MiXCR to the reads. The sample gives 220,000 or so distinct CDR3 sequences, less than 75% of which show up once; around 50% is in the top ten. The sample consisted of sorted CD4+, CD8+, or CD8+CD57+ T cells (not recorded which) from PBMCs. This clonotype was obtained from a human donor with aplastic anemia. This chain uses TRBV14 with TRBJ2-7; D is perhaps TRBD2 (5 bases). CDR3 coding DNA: TGTGCCAGCAGCCAAGGGGGTGGACGGGGGCAGTACTTC. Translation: CASSQGGGRGQYF.